Listed here are 12 T cell receptor beta chains from one sample, sequenced in a study of T cells in Graves' hyperthyroidism and ophthalmopathy (dated by TCRdb to the late 2010s). Libraries came from multiplex PCR. Sequencing was performed on an Illumina HiSeq 2000. The TCR beta CDR3 regions were amplified from RNA transcripts. The first round of RT-PCR for the TCR CDR3 was performed with the HTBI primer set and the Qiagen OneStep RT-PCR kit. Using fastp trimming at Q25 and MiXCR clonotype assembly, TCRdb reanalyzed the public sequencing data and kept in-frame beta chains. Rows are combined by CDR3 protein, so each entry shows the most common genes and DNA. Here the sample has 480,000 or so distinct CDR3 sequences; approximately 49% occur a single time. About 40% of the sample is in the top ten clones. Source material: peripheral blood or thyroid tissue (not recorded which). The receptors come from an adult woman with Graves' disease, either hyperthyroidism or ophthalmopathy (not recorded which).

CDR3 residues: CATRTSGRPQEQYF. The CDR3, as DNA: TGTGCCACCCGGACTAGCGGGAGGCCTCAGGAGCAGTACTTC. J is TRBJ2-7 and V is TRBV10-3; 14 nucleotides align to TRBD2. Germline V lookup: CDR1 ENHRY, CDR2 SYGVKD. CDR3 length: 14 amino acids. With V trimmed by 10 bases and J by 7 bases, 9 bases remained unmatched.

Comment on this clonotype: At one boundary the junction diverges from the germline segment, which might be a read error. The chain recombines TRBV10-3 with TRBJ1-1; no firm D call. Per the germline V gene, CDR1 is ENHRY and CDR2 is SYGVKD. The CDR3 sequence is 12 residues long. CDR3 in amino acids: CATSLDGMGAFF. CDR3 DNA sequence: TGCGCCACCAGTCTCGATGGGATGGGGGCTTTCTTT.

This clonotype was seen a handful of times. This rearrangement joins TRBV28 to TRBJ2-2, with D unclear. Trimming removed 7 bases from V and 6 bases from J, with 15 bases in between. The CDR3 consists of 14 residues. CDR1 and CDR2 from the germline V gene are MDHEN and SYDVKM. The CDR3 region is CASIIRGVAGELFF. CDR3 nucleotide sequence: TGTGCCAGCATAATTAGAGGAGTCGCCGGGGAGCTGTTTTTT.

This clonotype was detected many times. The rearrangement links TRBV20-1 to TRBJ1-1, with D possibly TRBD1 on 5 matching bases. Germline CDR1 is DFQATT and CDR2 is SNEGSKA (reference sequence). This CDR3 spans 13 amino acids. V was pared by 6 bases and J by 0 bases, with 11 bases between. Here the CDR3 DNA reads TGCAGTGCCCAGACAGACCTGAACACTGAAGCTTTCTTT. As protein: CSAQTDLNTEAFF.

In the case of this clonotype: Lacking the conserved final phenylalanine or tryptophan, this CDR3 likely reflects a read error. V usage is TRBV4-3 and J usage is TRBJ2-7; maybe TRBD1 (5 bases). The CDR3 extends over 15 amino acids. Germline CDR1 and CDR2: LGHNA and YSLEER. V lost 4 bases and J 0 bases, leaving 13 bases between the germline ends. The CDR3 DNA follows: TGCGCCAGCAGCCTACACCAGGGTACCTCCTACGAGCAGTACATC. It specifies CASSLHQGTSYEQYI.

V usage is TRBV7-9 and J usage is TRBJ2-7; D is possibly TRBD1 or TRBD2 (5 bases each). Germline assignment: CDR1 SEHNR and CDR2 FQNEAQ (reference sequence). V dropped 0 bases and J dropped 2 bases, with 14 bases sitting between them. The CDR3 is made up of 16 amino acids. CDR3 sequence reads: CASSLALGTPTYEQYF. The DNA for the CDR3 is TGTGCCAGCAGCTTAGCACTAGGGACCCCAACCTACGAGCAGTACTTC.

In the case of this clonotype: The conserved closing phenylalanine or tryptophan is absent in this CDR3, likely reflecting a read error. CDR3 loop: CASRDRRRQYQHY. The CDR3 DNA sequence: TGTGCCAGCAGGGACCGGCGAAGGCAGTACCAGCATTAT. This sequence joins TRBV7-9 and TRBJ1-5; unclear D gene. The CDR3 is 13 residues long. Germline V CDR1 and CDR2: SEHNR, FQNEAQ (reference sequence). The germline V and J ends were trimmed by 6 bases and 12 bases, with 18 bases remaining between them.

The chain combines TRBV7-9 with TRBJ1-5; D ambiguous. Germline CDR1 and CDR2: SEHNR and FQNEAQ (reference sequence). The CDR3 covers 14 residues. V lost 4 bases, J lost 6 bases, and 13 bases lay in between. CDR3 residues: CASSSDGVSQPQHF. In DNA, the CDR3 is TGTGCCAGCAGCTCTGACGGGGTGAGTCAGCCCCAGCATTTT. The variable domain in full, with the rest retrieved from reference TRBV7-9 and TRBJ1-5, is DTGVSQNPRHKITKRGQNVTFRCDPISEHNRLYWYRQTLGQGPEFLTYFQNEAQLEKSRLLSDRFSAERPKGSFSTLEIQRTEQGDSAMYLCASSSDGVSQPQHFGDGTRLSIL.

The V and J genes are TRBV4-1 and TRBJ2-7, with 10 bases that match TRBD1. The V segment lost 4 bases and the J segment 6 bases; nucleotides outside the gene matches: 3. This CDR3 region has 13 residues. CDR1 MGHRA and CDR2 YSYEKL come from the germline V gene. As DNA, the CDR3 is TGCGCCAGCAGCCGACAGGGGGCTGGCGAGCAGTACTTC. Its protein is CASSRQGAGEQYF.

V is TRBV10-3 and J is TRBJ2-1; the match to TRBD1 covers 8 bases. Germline CDR1 is ENHRY and CDR2 is SYGVKD. The CDR3 is 15 amino acids. The junction had 7 bases not matched to a gene; V was cut back by 3 bases and J by 6 bases. CDR3 sequence (DNA): TGTGCCATCAGTGACTCAGGGGGCTCGGGCAATGAGCAGTTCTTC. The encoded protein is CAISDSGGSGNEQFF.

Points on this clonotype: An end of the junction does not agree with germline; a read error may underlie this. V and J are TRBV7-2 and TRBJ1-2; no reliable D call. CDR3 length: 13 residues. Germline V gene sequence: CDR1 SGHTA, CDR2 FQGNSA. The CDR3 DNA is TGCGCCAGCAGCCAAGAGGTTAACTATGGCTACACCTTC. This gives the protein CASSQEVNYGYTF. Full variable domain (outside the CDR3, taken from reference TRBV7-2 and TRBJ1-2): GAGVSQSPSNKVTEKGKDVELRCDPISGHTALYWYRQSLGQGLEFLIYFQGNSAPDKSGLPSDRFSAERTGGSVSTLTIQRTQQEDSAVYLCASSQEVNYGYTFGSGTRLTVV.

J is TRBJ2-7 and V is TRBV11-2; TRBD1 matches at 9 bases. The CDR3 sequence is 14 residues long. Trimming removed 7 bases from V and 4 bases from J; junction bases left unmatched: 8. Germline CDR1 SGHAT, CDR2 FQNNGV. In nucleotides, the CDR3 is TGTGCCAGCATTCCGGGACAGGGTGTATACGAGCAGTACTTC. Its translation is CASIPGQGVYEQYF.